These 8 T cell receptor beta chains originate from one sample sequenced in a study of blood T cell repertoires in COVID-19. TCRdb's table, derived via immunoSEQ multiplex PCR, lists solely in-frame clones and lacks some. The sample has some 260,000 clones, roughly four fifths seen once. Input material: peripheral blood. The receptors here all came from a man older than 75 with acute or convalescent COVID-19.

The genes are TRBV19 and TRBJ1-5; D gene ambiguous. Looked up from germline, CDR1 is LNHDA and CDR2 is SQIVND (reference sequence). Trimming cost V 4 bases and J 0 bases, with 16 bases left between them. The CDR3 spans 17 residues. CDR3 in amino acids: CASSKRYSGYSNQPQHF. As DNA, the CDR3 is TGTGCCAGTAGTAAACGTTACAGCGGTTATAGCAATCAGCCCCAGCATTTT.

This clone was recorded once. The V and J genes are TRBV6-5 and TRBJ2-1, with D possibly being TRBD2 (5 bases). This CDR3 comprises 14 residues. Trimming removed 8 bases from V and 1 base from J, with 12 bases in between. CDR1 is MNHEY and CDR2 is SVGAGI in the germline V gene. The CDR3 reads CASFTWRSYNEQFF. DNA for the CDR3: TGTGCCAGCTTTACCTGGAGGTCCTACAATGAGCAGTTCTTC.

The rearrangement uses TRBV5-1 and TRBJ1-1, with D unclear. V was trimmed by 2 bases and J by 5 bases, leaving 16 bases between them. This CDR3 contains 15 residues. Germline CDR1 reads SGHRS; CDR2 reads YFSETQ. DNA for the CDR3: TGCGCCAGCAGCTTCTGGACTAGTCCGAAAACTGAAGCTTTCTTT. This encodes CASSFWTSPKTEAFF. The full variable domain, its missing parts supplied by reference TRBV5-1 and TRBJ1-1, is KAGVTQTPRYLIKTRGQQVTLSCSPISGHRSVSWYQQTPGQGLQFLFEYFSETQRNKGNFPGRFSGRQFSNSRSEMNVSTLELGDSALYLCASSFWTSPKTEAFFGQGTRLTVV.

The chain links TRBV5-6 to TRBJ1-5, with D perhaps TRBD1 (5 bases). With 0 bases removed from V and 6 bases from J, the gap between germline ends came to 13 bases. Germline V gives CDR1 SGHDT, CDR2 YYEEEE. The CDR3 runs to 15 residues. The CDR3 loop reads CASSLVSGVGQPQHF. The CDR3 DNA sequence: TGTGCCAGCAGCTTGGTTTCGGGGGTAGGTCAGCCCCAGCATTTT.

The chain employs TRBV4-2 and TRBJ2-3, with 13 bases aligning to TRBD2. The CDR3 is 19 amino acids. Germline CDR1 LGHNA, CDR2 YNFKEQ. V lost 0 bases, J lost 6 bases, and 12 bases stayed unmatched. CDR3 protein: CASSQDLSTSGGGRDTQYF. CDR3 nucleotides: TGTGCCAGCAGCCAAGATCTCAGTACTAGCGGGGGGGGCAGGGATACGCAGTATTTT.

The chain couples TRBV18 to TRBJ1-1; D is ambiguous. CDR1 is KGHSH, CDR2 LQKENI, per germline. The CDR3 totals 15 residues. The ends were cut back, 0 bases at V and 1 base at J, with 9 bases in the middle. The CDR3 here is CASSPPAVSNTEAFF. The DNA of the CDR3 is TGTGCCAGCTCACCACCGGCGGTTTCGAACACTGAAGCTTTCTTT.

The chain employs TRBV6-5 and TRBJ2-5; D possibly corresponds to TRBD2 (5 bases). The CDR3 runs to 15 residues. Looked up from germline, CDR1 is MNHEY and CDR2 is SVGAGI. The V and J ends lost 2 bases and 10 bases respectively, with 20 bases between them. CDR3 in DNA: TGTGCCAGCAGTTACGGGAAGGGAGCCCCCCAGAACCAGTACTTC. Translated, it gives CASSYGKGAPQNQYF.

This chain links TRBV20-1 with TRBJ2-7, with 8 bases aligning to TRBD2. The V and J ends lost 3 bases and 0 bases, in that order; junction bases with no gene match: 7. This CDR3 comprises 15 residues. In germline, CDR1 is DFQATT, CDR2 SNEGSKA (reference sequence). CDR3 nucleotides: TGCAGTGCTAGTACGCGACTAGCGAGCTCCTACGAGCAGTACTTC. Translated: CSASTRLASSYEQYF.